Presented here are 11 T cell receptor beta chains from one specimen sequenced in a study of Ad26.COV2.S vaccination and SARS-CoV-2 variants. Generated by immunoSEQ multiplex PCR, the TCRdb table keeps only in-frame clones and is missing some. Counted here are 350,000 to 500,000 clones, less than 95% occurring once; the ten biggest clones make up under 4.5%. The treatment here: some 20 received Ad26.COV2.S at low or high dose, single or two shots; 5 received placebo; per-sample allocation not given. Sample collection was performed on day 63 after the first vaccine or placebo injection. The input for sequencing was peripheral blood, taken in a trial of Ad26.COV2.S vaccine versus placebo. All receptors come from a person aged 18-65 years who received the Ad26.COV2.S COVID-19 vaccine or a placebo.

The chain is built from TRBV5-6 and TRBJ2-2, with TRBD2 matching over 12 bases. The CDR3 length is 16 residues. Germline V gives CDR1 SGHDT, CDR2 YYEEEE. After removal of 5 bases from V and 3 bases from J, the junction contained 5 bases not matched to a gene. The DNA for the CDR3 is TGTGCCAGCAGTCCACTAGCGGGAGGAGACACCGGGGAGCTGTTTTTT. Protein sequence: CASSPLAGGDTGELFF.

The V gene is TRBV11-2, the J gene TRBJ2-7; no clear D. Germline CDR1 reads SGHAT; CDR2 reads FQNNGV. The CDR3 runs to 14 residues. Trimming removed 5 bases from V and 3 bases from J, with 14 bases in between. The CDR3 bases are TGTGCCAGCAGCACGACTGGCAGCTACTACGAGCAGTACTTC. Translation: CASSTTGSYYEQYF.

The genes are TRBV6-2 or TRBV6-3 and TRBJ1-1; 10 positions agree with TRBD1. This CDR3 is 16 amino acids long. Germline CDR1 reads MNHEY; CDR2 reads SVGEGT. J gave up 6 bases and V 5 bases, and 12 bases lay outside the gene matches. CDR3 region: CASSTDIGTGAAEAFF. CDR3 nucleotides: TGTGCCAGCAGTACAGATATCGGGACAGGGGCTGCTGAAGCTTTCTTT.

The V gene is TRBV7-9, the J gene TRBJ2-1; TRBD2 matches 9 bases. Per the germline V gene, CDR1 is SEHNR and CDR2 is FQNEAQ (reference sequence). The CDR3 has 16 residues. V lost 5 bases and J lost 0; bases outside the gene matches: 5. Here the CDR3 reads CASSRTSASSYNEQFF. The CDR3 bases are TGTGCCAGCAGCCGGACTAGCGCGAGCTCCTACAATGAGCAGTTCTTC.

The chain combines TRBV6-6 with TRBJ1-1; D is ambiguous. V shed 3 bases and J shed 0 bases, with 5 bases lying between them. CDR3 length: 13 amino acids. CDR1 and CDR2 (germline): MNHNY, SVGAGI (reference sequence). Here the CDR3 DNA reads TGTGCCAGCAGTTATCAAGTGAACACTGAAGCTTTCTTT. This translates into CASSYQVNTEAFF.

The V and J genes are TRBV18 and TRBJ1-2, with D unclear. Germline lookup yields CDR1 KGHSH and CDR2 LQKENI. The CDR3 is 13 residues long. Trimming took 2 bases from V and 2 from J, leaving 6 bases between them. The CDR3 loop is CASSPSENYGYTF. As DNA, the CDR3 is TGTGCCAGCTCACCATCAGAAAACTATGGCTACACCTTC.

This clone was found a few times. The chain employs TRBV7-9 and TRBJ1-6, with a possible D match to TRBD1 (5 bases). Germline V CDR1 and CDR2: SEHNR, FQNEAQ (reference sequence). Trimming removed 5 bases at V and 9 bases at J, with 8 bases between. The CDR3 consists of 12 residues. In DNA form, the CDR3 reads TGTGCCAGCAGCCGACAGCTTTCACCCCTCCACTTT. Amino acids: CASSRQLSPLHF.

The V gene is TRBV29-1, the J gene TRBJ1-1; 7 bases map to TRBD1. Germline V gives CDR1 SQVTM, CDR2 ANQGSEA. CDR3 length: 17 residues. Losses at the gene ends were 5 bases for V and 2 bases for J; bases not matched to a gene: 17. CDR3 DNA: TGCAGCGTTCGGGGTGGGGCAGGGGGACGAGGAAACACTGAAGCTTTCTTT. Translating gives CSVRGGAGGRGNTEAFF.

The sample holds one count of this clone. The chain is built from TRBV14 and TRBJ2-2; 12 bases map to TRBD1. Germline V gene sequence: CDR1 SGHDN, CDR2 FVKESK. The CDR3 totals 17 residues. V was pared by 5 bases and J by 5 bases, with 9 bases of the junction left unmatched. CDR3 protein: CASSNRDRGLLTGELFF. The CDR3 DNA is TGTGCCAGCAGCAACCGGGACAGGGGGCTTTTGACCGGGGAGCTGTTTTTT.

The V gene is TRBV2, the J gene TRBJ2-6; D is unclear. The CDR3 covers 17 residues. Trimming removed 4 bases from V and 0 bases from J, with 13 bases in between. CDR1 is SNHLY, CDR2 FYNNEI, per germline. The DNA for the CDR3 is TGTGCCAGCAGTGTCGGGCTACGAAGCTCTGGGGCCAACGTCCTGACTTTC. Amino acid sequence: CASSVGLRSSGANVLTF.

The CDR3 bases are TGCAGCTCAGTTAGCGGGAGCGTCGGCGAGCAGTACTTC. Amino acids: CSSVSGSVGEQYF. The V call is TRBV29-1, the J call TRBJ2-7; the match to TRBD2 covers 9 bases. Germline assignment: CDR1 SQVTM and CDR2 ANQGSEA. V was pared by 8 bases and J by 6 bases, with 11 bases of the junction left unmatched. This CDR3 has 13 amino acids.